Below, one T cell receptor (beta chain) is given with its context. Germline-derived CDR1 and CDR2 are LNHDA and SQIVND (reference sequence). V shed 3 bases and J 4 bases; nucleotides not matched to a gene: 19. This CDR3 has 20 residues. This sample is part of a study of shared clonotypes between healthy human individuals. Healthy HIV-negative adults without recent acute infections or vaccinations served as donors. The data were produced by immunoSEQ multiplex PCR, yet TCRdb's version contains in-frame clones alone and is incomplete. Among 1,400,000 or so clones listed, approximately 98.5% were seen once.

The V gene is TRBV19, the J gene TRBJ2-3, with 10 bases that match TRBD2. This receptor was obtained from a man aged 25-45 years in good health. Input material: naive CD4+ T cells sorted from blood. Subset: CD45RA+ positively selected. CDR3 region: CASSIPSGSQYSFSSDTQYF. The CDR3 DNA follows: TGTGCCAGTAGTATCCCTAGCGGGAGTCAATACAGTTTTAGTTCAGATACGCAGTATTTT.